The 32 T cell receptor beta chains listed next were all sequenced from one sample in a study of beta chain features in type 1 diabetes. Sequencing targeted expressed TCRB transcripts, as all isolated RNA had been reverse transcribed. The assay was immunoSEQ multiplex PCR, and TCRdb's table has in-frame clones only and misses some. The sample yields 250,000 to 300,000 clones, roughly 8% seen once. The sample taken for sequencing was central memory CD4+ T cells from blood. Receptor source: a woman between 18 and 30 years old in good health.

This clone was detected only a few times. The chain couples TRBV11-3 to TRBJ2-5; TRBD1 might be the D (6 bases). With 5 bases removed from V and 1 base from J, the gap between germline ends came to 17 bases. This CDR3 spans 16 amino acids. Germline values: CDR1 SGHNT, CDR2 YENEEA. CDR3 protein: CASSPRQAKTQETQYF. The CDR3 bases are TGTGCCAGCAGCCCGCGACAGGCAAAAACCCAAGAGACCCAGTACTTC.

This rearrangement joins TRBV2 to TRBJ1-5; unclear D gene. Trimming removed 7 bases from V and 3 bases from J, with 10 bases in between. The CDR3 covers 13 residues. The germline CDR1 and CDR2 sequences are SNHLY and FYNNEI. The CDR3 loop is CASTGQANQPQHF. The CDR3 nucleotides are TGTGCCAGCACTGGTCAGGCCAATCAGCCCCAGCATTTT.

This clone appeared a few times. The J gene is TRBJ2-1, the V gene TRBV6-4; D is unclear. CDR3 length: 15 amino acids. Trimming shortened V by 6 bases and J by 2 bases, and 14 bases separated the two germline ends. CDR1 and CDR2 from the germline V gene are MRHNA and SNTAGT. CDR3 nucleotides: TGTGCCAGCAGCCTGACGGCCAGCCCCTACAATGAGCAGTTCTTC. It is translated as CASSLTASPYNEQFF.

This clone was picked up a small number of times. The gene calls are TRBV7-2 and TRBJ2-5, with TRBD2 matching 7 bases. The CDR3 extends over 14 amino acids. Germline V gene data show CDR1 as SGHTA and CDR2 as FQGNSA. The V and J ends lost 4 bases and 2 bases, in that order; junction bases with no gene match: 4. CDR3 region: CASSSAGPQETQYF. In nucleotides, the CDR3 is TGTGCCAGCAGCTCAGCGGGGCCACAAGAGACCCAGTACTTC.

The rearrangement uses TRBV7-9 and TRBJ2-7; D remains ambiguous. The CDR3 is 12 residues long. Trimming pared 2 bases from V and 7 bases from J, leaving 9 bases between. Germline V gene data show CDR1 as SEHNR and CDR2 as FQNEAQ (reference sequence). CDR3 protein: CASSLNEIEQYV. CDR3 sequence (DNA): TGTGCCAGCAGCTTAAACGAGATAGAGCAGTACGTC.

This chain's CDR3 is CSAQKGDEQFF. The CDR3 DNA sequence: TGCAGTGCTCAGAAGGGGGATGAGCAGTTCTTC. V gene TRBV20-1 combines with J gene TRBJ2-1; weak D call: TRBD1 (6 bases). The CDR3 has 11 amino acids. The germline V and J ends were trimmed by 5 bases and 8 bases, with 10 bases remaining between them. Germline assignment: CDR1 DFQATT and CDR2 SNEGSKA (reference sequence).

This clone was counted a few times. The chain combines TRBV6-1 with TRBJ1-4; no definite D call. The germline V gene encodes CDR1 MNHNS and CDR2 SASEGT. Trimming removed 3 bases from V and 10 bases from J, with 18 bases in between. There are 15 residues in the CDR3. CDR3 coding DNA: TGTGCCAGCAGTGACTCGGGCACCACCAGAAGAAAACTGTTTTTT. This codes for CASSDSGTTRRKLFF.

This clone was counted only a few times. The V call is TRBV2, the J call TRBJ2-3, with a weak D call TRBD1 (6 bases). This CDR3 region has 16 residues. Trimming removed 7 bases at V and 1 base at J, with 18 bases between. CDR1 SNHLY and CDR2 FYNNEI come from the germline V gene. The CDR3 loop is CASNDMSGVGTDTQYF. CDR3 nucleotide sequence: TGTGCCAGCAACGACATGTCAGGGGTGGGCACAGATACGCAGTATTTT. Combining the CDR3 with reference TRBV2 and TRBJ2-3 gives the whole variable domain EPEVTQTPSHQVTQMGQEVILRCVPISNHLYFYWYRQILGQKVEFLVSFYNNEISEKSEIFDDQFSVERPDGSNFTLKIRSTKLEDSAMYFCASNDMSGVGTDTQYFGPGTRLTVL.

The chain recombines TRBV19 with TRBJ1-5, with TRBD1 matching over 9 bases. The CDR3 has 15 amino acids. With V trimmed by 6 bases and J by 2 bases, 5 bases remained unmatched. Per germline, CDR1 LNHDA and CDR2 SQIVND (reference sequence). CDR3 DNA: TGTGCCAGTAGCAATACAGGGGGCGGCAATCAGCCCCAGCATTTT. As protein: CASSNTGGGNQPQHF. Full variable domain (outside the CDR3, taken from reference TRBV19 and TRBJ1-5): DGGITQSPKYLFRKEGQNVTLSCEQNLNHDAMYWYRQDPGQGLRLIYYSQIVNDFQKGDIAEGYSVSREKKESFPLTVTSAQKNPTAFYLCASSNTGGGNQPQHFGDGTRLSIL.

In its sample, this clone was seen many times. In nucleotides, the CDR3 is TGTGCCAGCAGCTTGGGAGGGGGCGATGAGCAGTTCTTC. It codes for CASSLGGGDEQFF. V usage is TRBV5-6 and J usage is TRBJ2-1; 7 positions match TRBD1. This CDR3 contains 13 residues. Trimming took 0 bases from V and 8 from J; bases not matched to a gene: 2. CDR1 is SGHDT, CDR2 YYEEEE, per germline.

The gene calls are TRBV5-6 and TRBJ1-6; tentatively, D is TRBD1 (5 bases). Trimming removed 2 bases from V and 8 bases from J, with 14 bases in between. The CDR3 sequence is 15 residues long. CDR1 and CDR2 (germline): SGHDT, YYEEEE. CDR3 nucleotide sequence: TGTGCCAGCAGCTTAAATGGGGGTTCGGATTCACCCCTCCACTTT. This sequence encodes CASSLNGGSDSPLHF.

CDR3: CSVREGSFTGELFF. As DNA, the CDR3 is TGCAGCGTACGGGAGGGGTCGTTCACCGGGGAGCTGTTTTTT. The chain recombines TRBV29-1 with TRBJ2-2, with 8 nucleotides matching TRBD2. After removal of 6 bases from V and 4 bases from J, the junction contained 7 bases not matched to a gene. Germline V CDR1 and CDR2: SQVTM, ANQGSEA. CDR3 length: 14 residues.

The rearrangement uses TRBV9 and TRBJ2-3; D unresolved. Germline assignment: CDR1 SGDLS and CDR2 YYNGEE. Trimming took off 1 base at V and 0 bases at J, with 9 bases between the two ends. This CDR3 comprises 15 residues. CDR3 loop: CASSVSTSSTDTQYF. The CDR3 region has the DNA TGTGCCAGCAGCGTATCTACTTCCAGCACAGATACGCAGTATTTT.

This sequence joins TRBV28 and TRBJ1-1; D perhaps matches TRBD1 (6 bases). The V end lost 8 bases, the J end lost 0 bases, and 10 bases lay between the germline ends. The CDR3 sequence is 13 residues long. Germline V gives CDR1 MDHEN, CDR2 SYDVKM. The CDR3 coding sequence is TGTGCCAGCTATGACAGGCTGAACACTGAAGCTTTCTTT. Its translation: CASYDRLNTEAFF.

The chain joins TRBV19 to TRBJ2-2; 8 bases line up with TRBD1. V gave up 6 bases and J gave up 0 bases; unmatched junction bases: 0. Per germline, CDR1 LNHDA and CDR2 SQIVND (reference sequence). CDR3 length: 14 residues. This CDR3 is CASRQGANTGELFF. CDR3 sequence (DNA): TGTGCCAGTAGACAGGGGGCGAACACCGGGGAGCTGTTTTTT.

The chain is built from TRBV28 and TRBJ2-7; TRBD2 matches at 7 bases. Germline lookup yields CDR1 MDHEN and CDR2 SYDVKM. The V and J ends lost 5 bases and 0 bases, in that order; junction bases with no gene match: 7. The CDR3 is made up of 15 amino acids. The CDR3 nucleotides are TGTGCCAGCAGTCAAATCCGGGGGGTCTCCTACGAGCAGTACGTC. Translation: CASSQIRGVSYEQYV.

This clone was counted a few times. The CDR3 protein is CASSIGRQGYEQYF. The CDR3 DNA follows: TGTGCCAGTAGTATAGGAAGACAGGGCTACGAGCAGTACTTC. The chain is built from TRBV19 and TRBJ2-7; the match to TRBD1 covers 7 bases. The CDR3 runs 14 residues. The junction had 3 bases not matched to a gene; V was cut back by 1 base and J by 3 bases. CDR1 LNHDA and CDR2 SQIVND come from the germline V gene (reference sequence).

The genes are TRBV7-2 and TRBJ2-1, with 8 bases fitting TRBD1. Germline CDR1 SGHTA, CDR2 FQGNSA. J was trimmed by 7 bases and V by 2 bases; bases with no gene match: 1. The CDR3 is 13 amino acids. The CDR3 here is CASSLYRGNEQFF. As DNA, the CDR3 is TGTGCCAGCAGCTTATACAGGGGGAATGAGCAGTTCTTC.

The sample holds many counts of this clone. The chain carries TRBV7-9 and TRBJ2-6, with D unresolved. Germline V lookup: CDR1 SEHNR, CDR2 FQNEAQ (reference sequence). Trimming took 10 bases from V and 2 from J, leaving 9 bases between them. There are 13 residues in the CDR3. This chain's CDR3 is CAKSIPGANVLTF. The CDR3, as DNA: TGTGCCAAAAGTATCCCTGGGGCCAACGTCCTGACTTTC.

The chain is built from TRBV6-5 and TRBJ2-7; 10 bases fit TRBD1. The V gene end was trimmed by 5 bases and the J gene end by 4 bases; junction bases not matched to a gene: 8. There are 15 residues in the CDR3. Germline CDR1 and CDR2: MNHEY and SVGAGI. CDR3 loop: CASSAGTGAGYEQYF. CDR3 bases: TGTGCCAGCAGTGCCGGGACAGGGGCCGGTTACGAGCAGTACTTC.

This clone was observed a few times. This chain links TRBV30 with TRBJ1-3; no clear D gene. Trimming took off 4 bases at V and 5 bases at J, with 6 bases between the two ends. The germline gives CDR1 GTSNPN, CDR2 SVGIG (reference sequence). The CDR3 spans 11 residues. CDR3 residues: CAWTGRNTIYF. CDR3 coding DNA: TGTGCCTGGACAGGAAGAAACACCATATATTTT.

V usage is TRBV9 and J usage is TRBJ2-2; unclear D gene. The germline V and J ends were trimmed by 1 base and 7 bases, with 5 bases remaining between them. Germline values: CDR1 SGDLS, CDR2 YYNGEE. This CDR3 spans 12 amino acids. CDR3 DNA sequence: TGTGCCAGCAGCGTAATTGACGGGGAGCTGTTTTTT. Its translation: CASSVIDGELFF.

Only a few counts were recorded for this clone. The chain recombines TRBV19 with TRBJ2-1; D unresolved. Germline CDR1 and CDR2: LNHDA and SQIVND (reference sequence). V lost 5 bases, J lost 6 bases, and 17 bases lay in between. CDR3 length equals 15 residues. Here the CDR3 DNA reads TGTGCCAGTAGTCCCCAACGCCATCAAGGCAATGAGCAGTTCTTC. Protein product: CASSPQRHQGNEQFF.

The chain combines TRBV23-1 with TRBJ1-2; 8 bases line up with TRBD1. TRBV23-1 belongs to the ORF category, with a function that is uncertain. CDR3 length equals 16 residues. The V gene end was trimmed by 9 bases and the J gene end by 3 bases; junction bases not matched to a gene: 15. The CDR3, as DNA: TGCGCCAGTGACTACGGACAGGGTAGGACCCACTATGGCTACACCTTC. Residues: CASDYGQGRTHYGYTF.

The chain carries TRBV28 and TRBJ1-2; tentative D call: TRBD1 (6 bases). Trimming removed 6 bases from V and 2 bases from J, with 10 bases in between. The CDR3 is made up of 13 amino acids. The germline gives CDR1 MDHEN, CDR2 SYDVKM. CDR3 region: CASRVQGNYGYTF. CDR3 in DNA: TGTGCCAGCAGGGTACAGGGAAACTATGGCTACACCTTC.

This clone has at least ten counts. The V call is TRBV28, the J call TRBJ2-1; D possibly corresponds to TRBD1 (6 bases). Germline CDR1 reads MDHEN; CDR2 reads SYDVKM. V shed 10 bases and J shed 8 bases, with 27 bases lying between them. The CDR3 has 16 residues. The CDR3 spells CATKPPVRSGADEQFF. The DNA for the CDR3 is TGTGCCACCAAACCTCCGGTGAGGTCAGGGGCCGATGAGCAGTTCTTC.

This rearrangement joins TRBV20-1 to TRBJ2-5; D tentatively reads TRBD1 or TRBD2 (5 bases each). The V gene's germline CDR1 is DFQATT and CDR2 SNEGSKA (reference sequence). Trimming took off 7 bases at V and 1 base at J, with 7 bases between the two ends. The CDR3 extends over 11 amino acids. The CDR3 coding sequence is TGCAGTGTGGGACCCCAAGAGACCCAGTACTTC. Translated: CSVGPQETQYF.

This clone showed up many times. CDR3 nucleotides: TGTGCCAGCAGCTTAGGGCAGGGGAGGAGAGTAGCTGAAGCTTTCTTT. Encoded protein: CASSLGQGRRVAEAFF. This chain uses TRBV7-9 with TRBJ1-1; D might be TRBD1 (6 bases). There are 16 residues in the CDR3. V was clipped by 1 base and J by 6 bases, with 18 bases between them. CDR1 is SEHNR and CDR2 is FQNEAQ in the germline V gene (reference sequence).

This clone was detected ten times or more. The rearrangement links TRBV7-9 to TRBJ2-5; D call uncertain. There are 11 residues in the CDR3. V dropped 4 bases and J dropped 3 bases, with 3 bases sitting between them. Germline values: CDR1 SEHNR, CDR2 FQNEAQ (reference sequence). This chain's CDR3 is CASSSKETQYF. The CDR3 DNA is TGTGCCAGCAGCTCAAAAGAGACCCAGTACTTC.

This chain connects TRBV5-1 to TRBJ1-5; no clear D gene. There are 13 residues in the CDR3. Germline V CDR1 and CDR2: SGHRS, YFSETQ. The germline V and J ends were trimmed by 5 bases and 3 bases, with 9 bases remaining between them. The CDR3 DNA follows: TGCGCCAGCAGTACATCAGTCAATCAGCCCCAGCATTTT. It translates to CASSTSVNQPQHF.

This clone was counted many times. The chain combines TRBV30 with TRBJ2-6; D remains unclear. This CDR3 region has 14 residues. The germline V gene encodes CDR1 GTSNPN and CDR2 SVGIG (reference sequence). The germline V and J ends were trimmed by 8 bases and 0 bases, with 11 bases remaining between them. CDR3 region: CATELYSGANVLTF. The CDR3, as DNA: TGTGCCACCGAACTGTACTCTGGGGCCAACGTCCTGACTTTC.

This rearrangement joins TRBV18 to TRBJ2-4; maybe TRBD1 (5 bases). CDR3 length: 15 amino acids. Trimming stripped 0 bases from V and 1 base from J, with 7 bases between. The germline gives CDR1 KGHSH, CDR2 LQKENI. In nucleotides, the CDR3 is TGTGCCAGCTCACCACCGACAGTCGCCAAAAACATTCAGTACTTC. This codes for CASSPPTVAKNIQYF.